These 24 T cell receptor beta chains were all obtained from the same sample, sequenced in a study of T cell responses to AZD1222 COVID-19 vaccine. Using immunoSEQ multiplex PCR, the repertoire was profiled, and TCRdb retains in-frame clones only, with some absent. The top ten hold 0.5% to 0.65% of the sample, which has 250,000 to 300,000 clones, around 93% seen once. Sample: peripheral blood, taken 28 days after the second AZD1222 dose. The receptors come from an adult who received the AZD1222 COVID-19 vaccine.

The V and J genes are TRBV27 and TRBJ1-1; TRBD1 is a possible D gene (6 bases). CDR1 is MNHEY, CDR2 SMNVEV, per germline (reference sequence). This CDR3 comprises 15 residues. V was cut by 8 bases and J by 1 base, with 17 bases left in between. The DNA for the CDR3 is TGTGCCAGCGCCACAGGGAGGATTTGGAACACTGAAGCTTTCTTT. This sequence encodes CASATGRIWNTEAFF.

The V gene is TRBV18, the J gene TRBJ1-2; D unresolved. Trimming stripped 2 bases from V and 6 bases from J, with 10 bases between. This CDR3 has 13 amino acids. The V gene's germline CDR1 is KGHSH and CDR2 LQKENI. The CDR3 region is CASSPTAGDGYTF. The CDR3 DNA is TGTGCCAGCTCACCAACGGCAGGTGATGGCTACACCTTC.

The rearrangement uses TRBV2 and TRBJ2-5; 10 bases fit TRBD2. J gave up 10 bases and V 4 bases, and 12 bases lay outside the gene matches. CDR1 and CDR2 (germline): SNHLY, FYNNEI. The CDR3 has 15 amino acids. The DNA for the CDR3 is TGTGCCAGCAGTGTAGCCCCGGGACTAGCGTCGGACCAGTACTTC. This translates into CASSVAPGLASDQYF.

The chain links TRBV10-3 to TRBJ1-2; no reliable D call. Germline-derived CDR1 and CDR2 are ENHRY and SYGVKD. Between the trimmed V and J ends, which lost 0 bases and 4 bases, there was a span of 12 bases. The CDR3 is made up of 15 amino acids. Written as DNA, the CDR3 is TGTGCCATCAGTGAGTCAGAGGCGGGCAGCTATGGCTACACCTTC. It yields the protein CAISESEAGSYGYTF.

The CDR3 coding sequence is TGTGCCAGCAGTCTTTACAGGACAGGTGGCAAAGCTTTCTTT. Amino acid sequence: CASSLYRTGGKAFF. This chain links TRBV6-5 with TRBJ1-1; 7 nucleotides match TRBD1. This CDR3 has 14 residues. Germline loops: CDR1 MNHEY, CDR2 SVGAGI. V shed 5 bases, J shed 9 bases, and the junction held 12 bases outside the gene matches.

The genes are TRBV19 and TRBJ2-5, with D perhaps assigned TRBD1 or TRBD2 (5 bases each). Trimming removed 7 bases from V and 4 bases from J, with 19 bases in between. CDR1 is LNHDA and CDR2 is SQIVND in the germline V gene (reference sequence). This CDR3 has 15 amino acids. The CDR3: CASTRDGGVGETQYF. As DNA, the CDR3 is TGTGCCAGTACCCGGGACGGAGGAGTTGGAGAGACCCAGTACTTC.

The V gene is TRBV19, the J gene TRBJ2-1; 8 positions match TRBD2. The germline V gene encodes CDR1 LNHDA and CDR2 SQIVND (reference sequence). Unmatched junction bases numbered 8, after V lost 1 base and J lost 6 bases. The CDR3 is made up of 16 amino acids. The CDR3 reads CASSIVGSGGFNEQFF. Written as DNA, the CDR3 is TGTGCCAGTAGTATAGTGGGCAGCGGGGGATTCAATGAGCAGTTCTTC. The full variable domain, completed using reference TRBV19 and TRBJ2-1, is DGGITQSPKYLFRKEGQNVTLSCEQNLNHDAMYWYRQDPGQGLRLIYYSQIVNDFQKGDIAEGYSVSREKKESFPLTVTSAQKNPTAFYLCASSIVGSGGFNEQFFGPGTRLTVL.

Only one count was recorded for this clone. This rearrangement joins TRBV29-1 to TRBJ1-2; D ambiguous. Germline V gives CDR1 SQVTM, CDR2 ANQGSEA. This CDR3 is built from 12 residues. V was clipped by 0 bases and J by 8 bases, with 10 bases between them. The CDR3 DNA is TGCAGCGTTGAAGATCAAAAAAGAGGCTACACCTTC. Encoded protein: CSVEDQKRGYTF.

The V gene is TRBV7-2, the J gene TRBJ1-1; 7 nucleotides match TRBD1. The germline gives CDR1 SGHTA, CDR2 FQGNSA. Trimming at V came to 5 bases and at J to 1 base, leaving 7 bases not matched to a gene. This CDR3 region has 15 residues. The DNA of the CDR3 is TGTGCCAGCAGCCTCAACAGGGGAGCGAACACTGAAGCTTTCTTT. This encodes CASSLNRGANTEAFF.

V and J are TRBV3-1 (or the pseudogene TRBV3-2) and TRBJ1-2; 8 bases align to TRBD1. Germline CDR1 is LGHDT and CDR2 is YNNKEL (reference sequence). The trim removed 4 bases at V and 7 bases at J, leaving 5 bases unmatched. There are 13 residues in the CDR3. This CDR3 is CASSPAGGPGYTF. CDR3 DNA sequence: TGTGCCAGCAGCCCGGCAGGGGGCCCTGGCTACACCTTC.

The rearrangement links TRBV19 to TRBJ1-2; unclear D gene. This CDR3 comprises 13 residues. V was trimmed by 4 bases and J by 4 bases, leaving 10 bases between them. Germline CDR1 and CDR2: LNHDA and SQIVND (reference sequence). The CDR3 nucleotides read TGTGCCAGTAGTAAAGGACGGATCTATGGCTACACCTTC. Its protein product is CASSKGRIYGYTF.

The rearrangement uses TRBV19 and TRBJ1-2, with D possibly TRBD1 on 5 matching bases. This CDR3 is built from 16 residues. From germline, CDR1 is LNHDA and CDR2 SQIVND (reference sequence). Deletions cut 4 bases from V and 0 bases from J, with 15 bases between. CDR3 nucleotide sequence: TGTGCCAGTAGTAATTTGGCGGGGGTCACTAACTATGGCTACACCTTC. Translated: CASSNLAGVTNYGYTF.

This rearrangement joins TRBV4-3 to TRBJ2-7; the match to TRBD1 covers 9 bases. CDR1 LGHNA and CDR2 YSLEER come from the germline V gene. The V segment lost 0 bases and the J segment 2 bases; nucleotides outside the gene matches: 8. The CDR3 runs to 17 residues. CDR3 nucleotide sequence: TGCGCCAGCAGCCAAGATCGGGGGACAGGGTTTCCCTACGAGCAGTACTTC. Translation gives CASSQDRGTGFPYEQYF.

V and J are TRBV14 and TRBJ2-2; either TRBD1 or TRBD2 may fit D (5 bases each). Germline V CDR1 and CDR2: SGHDN, FVKESK. The CDR3 covers 14 residues. V lost 1 base to trimming and J lost 7 bases, with 10 bases between them. CDR3 sequence: CASSQVSRGGELFF. The CDR3, as DNA: TGTGCCAGCAGCCAAGTTTCGAGGGGCGGGGAGCTGTTTTTT.

This sequence joins TRBV5-1 and TRBJ2-7; either TRBD1 or TRBD2 may fit D (5 bases each). Germline V lookup: CDR1 SGHRS, CDR2 YFSETQ. The length of the CDR3 is 15 residues. V was clipped by 0 bases and J by 4 bases, with 14 bases between them. The CDR3 DNA sequence: TGCGCCAGCAGCTTGGTGGGGGAGAGGGTTTACGAGCAGTACTTC. Protein sequence: CASSLVGERVYEQYF.

This chain connects TRBV5-1 to TRBJ1-4, with D possibly TRBD1 on 5 matching bases. The germline V gene encodes CDR1 SGHRS and CDR2 YFSETQ. The length of the CDR3 is 15 residues. V lost 1 base and J lost 5, with 12 bases in between. The CDR3 sequence is CASSLYPGPNEKLFF. CDR3 coding DNA: TGCGCCAGCAGCTTGTATCCAGGGCCAAATGAAAAACTGTTTTTT.

This clone has only one observation. This chain connects TRBV5-4 to TRBJ2-1; TRBD1 agrees at 10 bases. The CDR3 loop spans 14 amino acids. With V trimmed by 4 bases and J by 7 bases, 5 bases remained unmatched. Per germline, CDR1 SGHNT and CDR2 YYREEE (reference sequence). The CDR3 coding sequence is TGTGCCAGCAGCCGACAGGGGGCGCGGAATGAGCAGTTCTTC. It translates to CASSRQGARNEQFF.

The gene calls are TRBV7-9 and TRBJ2-3; 13 positions match TRBD2. The V gene end was trimmed by 6 bases and the J gene end by 4 bases; junction bases not matched to a gene: 7. This CDR3 is 16 amino acids long. Germline assignment: CDR1 SEHNR and CDR2 FQNEAQ (reference sequence). The CDR3: CASRGLAGEHADTQYF. CDR3 in DNA: TGTGCCAGCAGAGGACTAGCGGGAGAACATGCAGATACGCAGTATTTT.

The J gene is TRBJ1-1, the V gene TRBV28, with a tentative D call TRBD1 (6 bases). The V and J ends lost 5 bases and 5 bases respectively, with 9 bases between them. Germline-derived CDR1 and CDR2 are MDHEN and SYDVKM. This CDR3 spans 12 amino acids. CDR3 in amino acids: CASSQQGTEAFF. CDR3 coding DNA: TGTGCCAGCAGTCAACAGGGTACTGAAGCTTTCTTT.

The chain employs TRBV30 and TRBJ1-5; D possibly corresponds to TRBD1 (6 bases). This CDR3 contains 13 residues. Deletions cut 5 bases from V and 6 bases from J, with 14 bases between. Germline lookup yields CDR1 GTSNPN and CDR2 SVGIG (reference sequence). The CDR3 sequence: CAWEQGQGQPQHF. In DNA, the CDR3 is TGTGCCTGGGAACAGGGTCAGGGTCAGCCCCAGCATTTT.

This clone was detected once. The DNA for the CDR3 is TGTGCCAGCAGCCTGACCGGGAACGGGGAGCTGTTTTTT. This translates into CASSLTGNGELFF. The J gene is TRBJ2-2, the V gene TRBV7-8; possibly TRBD2 for D (5 bases). This CDR3 has 13 residues. CDR1 is SGHVS and CDR2 is FQNEAQ in the germline V gene. Trimming took 5 bases from V and 7 from J, leaving 11 bases between them.

The V gene is TRBV12-3 or TRBV12-4, the J gene TRBJ1-2; D is undetermined. The ends were cut back, 3 bases at V and 10 bases at J, with 12 bases in the middle. The CDR3 loop spans 12 amino acids. The CDR3 loop reads CASSLVSRDYTF. In DNA form, the CDR3 reads TGTGCCAGCAGTTTGGTTTCGAGGGACTACACCTTC.

The V and J genes are TRBV20-1 and TRBJ2-1, with 8 bases that match TRBD2. The length of the CDR3 is 16 residues. Germline V gene sequence: CDR1 DFQATT, CDR2 SNEGSKA (reference sequence). V lost 3 bases, J lost 10 bases, and 17 bases stayed unmatched. The CDR3 coding sequence is TGCAGTGCTAGTAGCGGGGAGGCAAGGCGGGGGGAGGAGCAGTTCTTC. It encodes CSASSGEARRGEEQFF.

This clone was recorded only once. The junction departs from germline at one end; a sequencing error may be responsible. This sequence joins TRBV18 and TRBJ2-3; perhaps TRBD2 as D (6 bases). The length of the CDR3 is 17 residues. Germline CDR1 reads KGHSH; CDR2 reads LQKENI. CDR3 region: CASSPQGWAGSTDTQYF. DNA of the CDR3: TGTGCCAGCTCGCCACAAGGTTGGGCGGGGAGCACAGATACGCAGTATTTT.